This T cell receptor beta chain is from a study of blood T cells in healthy people across ages. Each individual donor underwent a draw of ten milliliters of peripheral blood. Sample-barcoded 5' priming and a J-beta primer mix drove a second PCR of roughly 6 to 12 cycles. Each cDNA molecule carried a tag from a template-switch adaptor that contained 12 random nucleotides. A single record per CDR3 protein comes from TCRdb applying MiXCR to the 5' RACE reads. The sample has hundreds of thousands of distinct CDR3 sequences; roughly 21% are singletons. Germline CDR1 SQVTM, CDR2 ANQGSEA. The CDR3 is made up of 15 amino acids. The ends lost 7 bases at V and 1 base at J; junction bases unmatched: 7. This clonotype was found a few times.

The receptor was isolated from a man between 65 and 79 years old in good health. Sample: blood. The chain carries TRBV29-1 and TRBJ2-1, with 10 positions matching TRBD1. The CDR3 sequence: CSARTGGGSYNEQFF. The CDR3 DNA reads as TGCAGCGCCCGGACAGGGGGAGGGTCCTACAATGAGCAGTTCTTC.